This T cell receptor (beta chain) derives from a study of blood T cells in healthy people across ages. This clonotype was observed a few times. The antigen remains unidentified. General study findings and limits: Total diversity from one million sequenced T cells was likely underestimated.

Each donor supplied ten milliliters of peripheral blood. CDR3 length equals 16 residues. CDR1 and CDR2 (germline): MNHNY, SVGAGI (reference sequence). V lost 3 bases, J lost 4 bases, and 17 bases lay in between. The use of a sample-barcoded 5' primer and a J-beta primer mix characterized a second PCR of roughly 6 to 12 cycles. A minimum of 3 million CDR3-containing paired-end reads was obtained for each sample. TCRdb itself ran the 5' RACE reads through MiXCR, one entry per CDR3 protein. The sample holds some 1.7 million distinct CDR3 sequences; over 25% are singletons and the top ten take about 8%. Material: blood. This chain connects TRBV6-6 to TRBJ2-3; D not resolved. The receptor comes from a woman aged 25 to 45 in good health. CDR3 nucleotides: TGTGCCAGCAGTTATGGACGAGGAATCTCAGCAGATACGCAGTATTTT. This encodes CASSYGRGISADTQYF.